This T cell receptor (beta chain) was captured in a study of blood T cell repertoires in COVID-19. The wider study: Sources were T cells, B-cell-depleted T cells, or PBMCs; the material itself was cDNA or gDNA.

Trimming stripped 3 bases from V and 5 bases from J, with 14 bases between. The CDR3 loop spans 14 amino acids. Germline loops: CDR1 DFQATT, CDR2 SNEGSKA (reference sequence). In the source study's methods: Estimated nucleated cell counts came from reference gene primer amplification. Here immunoSEQ multiplex PCR was the method, and the copy in TCRdb shows in-frame clones only, minus some. The D gene and trimming were derived from the DNA, and the V and J assignments and clone size from that table. Of approximately 110,000 clones in the sample, roughly 79% were seen once. This clonotype was sampled from an older woman with acute or convalescent COVID-19. The chain employs TRBV20-1 and TRBJ1-5, with D possibly matching TRBD1 (6 bases). Sample: peripheral blood. DNA for the CDR3: TGCAGTGCTAGTGTGGGGGACACCGATCAGCCCCAGCATTTT. Its translation: CSASVGDTDQPQHF.